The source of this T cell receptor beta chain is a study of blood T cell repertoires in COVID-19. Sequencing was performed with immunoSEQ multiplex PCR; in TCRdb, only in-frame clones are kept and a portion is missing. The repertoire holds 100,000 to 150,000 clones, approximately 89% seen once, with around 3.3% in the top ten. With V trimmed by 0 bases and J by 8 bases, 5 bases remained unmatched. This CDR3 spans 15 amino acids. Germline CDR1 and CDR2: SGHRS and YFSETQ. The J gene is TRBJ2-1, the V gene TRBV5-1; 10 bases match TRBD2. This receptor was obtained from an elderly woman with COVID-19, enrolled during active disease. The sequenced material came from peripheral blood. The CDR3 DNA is TGCGCCAGCAGCTTGGGGCTAGCGGGAGTCGATGAGCAGTTCTTC. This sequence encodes CASSLGLAGVDEQFF.